One sample yielded the 25 T cell receptor beta chains listed below, sequenced in a study of T cell clonotyping in hematopoietic cell transplantation. The protocol was immunoSEQ multiplex PCR, while the TCRdb copy is restricted to in-frame clones and leaves out a portion. The sample lists some 15,000 clones, roughly 90% seen once, with 2.7% in the top ten. Sequenced: peripheral blood mononuclear cells. The source of these receptors is a man between 50 and 59 years old in good health. Some clones in this sample may be carry-over from other donors' samples.

The J gene is TRBJ2-7, the V gene TRBV19; 8 bases map to TRBD1. V dropped 5 bases and J dropped 1; count of bases not matched to a gene: 4. Germline-derived CDR1 and CDR2 are LNHDA and SQIVND (reference sequence). This CDR3 spans 14 amino acids. The CDR3 loop is CASSLGQGSYEQYF. Written as DNA, the CDR3 is TGTGCCAGTAGTCTCGGACAGGGATCCTACGAGCAGTACTTC.

V and J are TRBV2 and TRBJ2-3; the match to TRBD1 covers 8 bases. CDR1 SNHLY and CDR2 FYNNEI come from the germline V gene. Losses at the gene ends were 7 bases for V and 0 bases for J; bases not matched to a gene: 6. The CDR3 is 15 residues long. CDR3 protein: CASIRQGKSTDTQYF. DNA for the CDR3: TGTGCCAGCATACGACAGGGGAAAAGCACAGATACGCAGTATTTT. The complete variable domain, with remaining parts taken from reference TRBV2 and TRBJ2-3, reads EPEVTQTPSHQVTQMGQEVILRCVPISNHLYFYWYRQILGQKVEFLVSFYNNEISEKSEIFDDQFSVERPDGSNFTLKIRSTKLEDSAMYFCASIRQGKSTDTQYFGPGTRLTVL.

This clone came up once. The V gene is TRBV7-8, the J gene TRBJ1-1; no reliable D call. The CDR3 is made up of 15 amino acids. In germline, CDR1 is SGHVS, CDR2 FQNEAQ. Trimming removed 4 bases from V and 5 bases from J, with 17 bases in between. The CDR3 coding sequence is TGTGCCAGCAGCTCGCTCGGCCGAGATGGTACTGAAGCTTTCTTT. The encoded protein is CASSSLGRDGTEAFF.

The chain joins TRBV18 to TRBJ2-5; tentatively, D is TRBD2 (7 bases). CDR3 length: 16 residues. Per germline, CDR1 KGHSH and CDR2 LQKENI. V lost 3 bases and J lost 0, with 14 bases in between. The CDR3 loop is CASSPGGGHYQETQYF. In DNA, the CDR3 is TGTGCCAGCTCACCGGGCGGGGGCCATTACCAAGAGACCCAGTACTTC.

The chain combines TRBV9 with TRBJ1-6; D gene ambiguous. The CDR3 runs 15 residues. With 4 bases removed from V and 10 bases from J, the gap between germline ends came to 18 bases. Germline CDR1 is SGDLS and CDR2 is YYNGEE. This CDR3 is CASSPRPGSRSPLHF. The CDR3 region has the DNA TGTGCCAGCAGCCCCCGGCCGGGATCGCGGTCACCCCTCCACTTT.

The rearrangement uses TRBV19 and TRBJ1-6; unclear D gene. This CDR3 is built from 14 residues. Germline assignment: CDR1 LNHDA and CDR2 SQIVND (reference sequence). V lost 7 bases, J lost 7 bases, and 14 bases lay in between. CDR3 sequence (DNA): TGTGCCAGTAATAACGGGTTCCCCAATTCACCCCTCCACTTT. Its translation is CASNNGFPNSPLHF. The whole variable domain, filled in from reference TRBV19 and TRBJ1-6, reads DGGITQSPKYLFRKEGQNVTLSCEQNLNHDAMYWYRQDPGQGLRLIYYSQIVNDFQKGDIAEGYSVSREKKESFPLTVTSAQKNPTAFYLCASNNGFPNSPLHFGNGTRLTVT.

The rearrangement uses TRBV9 and TRBJ2-7, with 7 bases identical to TRBD2. J lost 1 base, V lost 3 bases, and 7 bases had no gene match. CDR1 is SGDLS, CDR2 YYNGEE, per germline. This CDR3 comprises 15 residues. CDR3: CASSDKAGSSYEQYF. The CDR3 bases are TGTGCCAGCAGCGATAAAGCGGGGTCGTCCTACGAGCAGTACTTC.

The chain uses TRBV28 and TRBJ2-5, with 9 bases fitting TRBD1. CDR3 length equals 15 residues. CDR1 MDHEN and CDR2 SYDVKM come from the germline V gene. Losses at the gene ends were 6 bases for V and 2 bases for J; bases not matched to a gene: 7. As DNA, the CDR3 is TGTGCCAGCAGCACCCGGGACAGGGCTCAAGAGACCCAGTACTTC. Protein: CASSTRDRAQETQYF.

The chain is built from TRBV9 and TRBJ2-7; D possibly corresponds to TRBD2 (5 bases). Germline V gives CDR1 SGDLS, CDR2 YYNGEE. The CDR3 is 15 amino acids. The ends were cut back, 0 bases at V and 2 bases at J, with 12 bases in the middle. The CDR3 loop is CASSVASGIPYEQYF. DNA for the CDR3: TGTGCCAGCAGCGTAGCATCCGGGATCCCCTACGAGCAGTACTTC.

V is TRBV5-8 and J is TRBJ1-5; 9 positions agree with TRBD1. Germline V gives CDR1 SGHTS, CDR2 YDEGEE. The CDR3 length is 15 residues. V lost 4 bases and J lost 1; bases outside the gene matches: 3. DNA for the CDR3: TGTGCCAGCAGCCCAGGGACAGGGAGCAATCAGCCCCAGCATTTT. Protein product: CASSPGTGSNQPQHF.

A single count supports this clone. This sequence joins TRBV4-3 and TRBJ1-4, with D perhaps matching TRBD1 (5 bases). The CDR3 has 11 amino acids. V was clipped by 8 bases and J by 6 bases, with 7 bases between them. Germline CDR1 reads LGHNA; CDR2 reads YSLEER. The CDR3 sequence: CASGGYEKLFF. The CDR3, as DNA: TGCGCCAGCGGGGGGTATGAAAAACTGTTTTTT.

The CDR3 is CASRGTSGLGDTQYF. DNA of the CDR3: TGTGCCAGCAGGGGTACTAGCGGTCTCGGAGATACGCAGTATTTT. The chain combines TRBV2 with TRBJ2-3; 8 bases are shared with TRBD2. Germline values: CDR1 SNHLY, CDR2 FYNNEI. This CDR3 comprises 15 residues. Trimming removed 6 bases from V and 5 bases from J; junction bases left unmatched: 10.

The DNA of the CDR3 is TGCGCCAGCAGCTTACAGGGAGGAGGTTCACCCCTCCACTTT. Translation: CASSLQGGGSPLHF. The rearrangement uses TRBV5-1 and TRBJ1-6, with D possibly TRBD1 on 6 matching bases. The CDR3 covers 14 residues. The germline CDR1 and CDR2 sequences are SGHRS and YFSETQ. V dropped 2 bases and J dropped 9 bases, with 12 bases sitting between them. Full variable domain (rest looked up from reference TRBV5-1 and TRBJ1-6): KAGVTQTPRYLIKTRGQQVTLSCSPISGHRSVSWYQQTPGQGLQFLFEYFSETQRNKGNFPGRFSGRQFSNSRSEMNVSTLELGDSALYLCASSLQGGGSPLHFGNGTRLTVT.

J is TRBJ2-7 and V is TRBV29-1; TRBD1 is a possible D gene (6 bases). CDR1 is SQVTM, CDR2 ANQGSEA, per germline. There are 13 residues in the CDR3. V was trimmed by 7 bases and J by 2 bases, leaving 15 bases between them. The CDR3 coding sequence is TGCAGCGGCGGAACAGGGCTTACCTACGAGCAGTACTTC. Translated: CSGGTGLTYEQYF.

The chain uses TRBV4-1 and TRBJ2-7; TRBD1 aligns across 10 bases. Per germline, CDR1 MGHRA and CDR2 YSYEKL. The CDR3 contains 15 residues. J lost 2 bases, V lost 1 base, and 2 bases had no gene match. The CDR3 sequence: CASSQGTGGTYEQYF. The DNA of the CDR3 is TGCGCCAGCAGCCAAGGGACAGGGGGAACCTACGAGCAGTACTTC.

The rearrangement joins TRBV7-2 to TRBJ1-5, with D unclear. Germline CDR1 SGHTA, CDR2 FQGNSA. CDR3 length equals 16 residues. V was pared by 5 bases and J by 1 base, with 15 bases between. The CDR3 region is CASSPTSGLSNQPQHF. In DNA, the CDR3 is TGTGCCAGCAGCCCAACCTCAGGCCTCAGCAATCAGCCCCAGCATTTT.

The chain joins TRBV14 to TRBJ2-7; D is ambiguous. Per the germline V gene, CDR1 is SGHDN and CDR2 is FVKESK. The CDR3 sequence is 14 residues long. Between the trimmed V and J ends, which lost 1 base and 2 bases, there was a span of 9 bases. The CDR3 nucleotides are TGTGCCAGCAGCCAAGTATCACCGGCCTACGAGCAGTACTTC. It translates to CASSQVSPAYEQYF.

The chain links TRBV28 to TRBJ2-7; TRBD1 might be the D (6 bases). Germline CDR1 is MDHEN and CDR2 is SYDVKM. Trimming stripped 6 bases from V and 3 bases from J, with 9 bases between. The CDR3 has 12 residues. The CDR3 is CASRTGYYEQYF. The CDR3 DNA reads as TGTGCCAGCAGGACAGGATACTACGAGCAGTACTTC.

The chain carries TRBV29-1 and TRBJ1-2; 7 bases line up with TRBD1. Germline CDR1 and CDR2: SQVTM and ANQGSEA. V lost 6 bases, J lost 6 bases, and 7 bases stayed unmatched. The length of the CDR3 is 12 residues. The CDR3 coding sequence is TGCAGCGTCGATCGTGACAGGGATGGCTACACCTTC. It codes for CSVDRDRDGYTF.

The gene calls are TRBV30 and TRBJ1-2, with 8 bases matching TRBD1. Germline V lookup: CDR1 GTSNPN, CDR2 SVGIG (reference sequence). This CDR3 has 13 amino acids. V shed 3 bases, J shed 2 bases, and the junction held 2 bases outside the gene matches. The CDR3 DNA is TGTGCCTGGAGCGCAGGGGGCAACTATGGCTACACCTTC. Amino acids: CAWSAGGNYGYTF.

The CDR3 DNA reads as TGCAGTGCTGGGATTCTCTACGAGCAGTACTTC. It yields the protein CSAGILYEQYF. This chain links TRBV20-1 with TRBJ2-7, with unresolved D. Germline CDR1 reads DFQATT; CDR2 reads SNEGSKA (reference sequence). The CDR3 loop spans 11 amino acids. V lost 5 bases to trimming and J lost 3 bases, with 8 bases between them.

The chain joins TRBV7-2 to TRBJ1-2; D is possibly TRBD1 (5 bases). In germline, CDR1 is SGHTA, CDR2 FQGNSA. Trimming removed 4 bases at V and 0 bases at J, with 12 bases between. This CDR3 has 15 amino acids. CDR3 nucleotides: TGTGCCAGCAGCTACCGGGGGTTAACTAACTATGGCTACACCTTC. Amino acid sequence: CASSYRGLTNYGYTF. Full variable domain (rest looked up from reference TRBV7-2 and TRBJ1-2): GAGVSQSPSNKVTEKGKDVELRCDPISGHTALYWYRQSLGQGLEFLIYFQGNSAPDKSGLPSDRFSAERTGGSVSTLTIQRTQQEDSAVYLCASSYRGLTNYGYTFGSGTRLTVV.

V gene TRBV9 combines with J gene TRBJ1-2, with D maybe TRBD1 (5 bases). Trimming took off 0 bases at V and 2 bases at J, with 11 bases between the two ends. The CDR3 is 15 amino acids. Germline V CDR1 and CDR2: SGDLS, YYNGEE. CDR3 sequence reads: CASSVAGNGNYGYTF. The CDR3 nucleotides are TGTGCCAGCAGCGTAGCAGGGAATGGGAACTATGGCTACACCTTC.

The chain recombines TRBV28 with TRBJ1-2, with D unclear. The CDR3 is made up of 17 amino acids. Trimming left V 7 bases short and J 4 bases short, with 25 bases between. The germline V gene encodes CDR1 MDHEN and CDR2 SYDVKM. This chain's CDR3 is CASMDTTRIILRYGYTF. DNA for the CDR3: TGTGCCAGCATGGATACTACTCGTATTATACTTCGCTATGGCTACACCTTC.

The chain recombines TRBV4-2 with TRBJ2-7; 8 bases are shared with TRBD2. Trimming at V came to 4 bases and at J to 0 bases, leaving 5 bases not matched to a gene. The CDR3 consists of 15 residues. Germline CDR1 reads LGHNA; CDR2 reads YNFKEQ. The chain's CDR3 is CASSPGGGSSYEQYF. The CDR3 DNA reads TGTGCCAGCAGCCCCGGCGGGGGGTCCTCCTACGAGCAGTACTTC.